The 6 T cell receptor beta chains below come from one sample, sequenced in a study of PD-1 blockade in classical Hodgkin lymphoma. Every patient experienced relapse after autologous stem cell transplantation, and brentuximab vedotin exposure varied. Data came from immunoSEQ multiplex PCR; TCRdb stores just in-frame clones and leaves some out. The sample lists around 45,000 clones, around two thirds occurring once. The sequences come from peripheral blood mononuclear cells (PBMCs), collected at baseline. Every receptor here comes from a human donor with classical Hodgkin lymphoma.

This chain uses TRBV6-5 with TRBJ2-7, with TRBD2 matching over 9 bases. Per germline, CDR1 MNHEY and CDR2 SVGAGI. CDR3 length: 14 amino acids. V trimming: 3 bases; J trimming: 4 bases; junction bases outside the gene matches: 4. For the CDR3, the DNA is TGTGCCAGCAGTTATAGCGGGAGAGGGTACGAGCAGTACTTC. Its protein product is CASSYSGRGYEQYF.

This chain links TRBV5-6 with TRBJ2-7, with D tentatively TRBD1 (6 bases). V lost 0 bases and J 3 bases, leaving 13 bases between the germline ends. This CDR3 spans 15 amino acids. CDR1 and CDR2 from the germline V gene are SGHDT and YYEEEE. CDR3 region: CASSLVQGKVYEQYF. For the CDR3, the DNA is TGTGCCAGCAGCTTGGTGCAGGGGAAGGTCTACGAGCAGTACTTC.

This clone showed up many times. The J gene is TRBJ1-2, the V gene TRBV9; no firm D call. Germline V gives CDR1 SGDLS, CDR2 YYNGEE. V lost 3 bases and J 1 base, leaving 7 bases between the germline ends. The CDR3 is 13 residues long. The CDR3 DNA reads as TGTGCCAGCAGCGGCAACGATAACTATGGCTACACCTTC. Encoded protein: CASSGNDNYGYTF.

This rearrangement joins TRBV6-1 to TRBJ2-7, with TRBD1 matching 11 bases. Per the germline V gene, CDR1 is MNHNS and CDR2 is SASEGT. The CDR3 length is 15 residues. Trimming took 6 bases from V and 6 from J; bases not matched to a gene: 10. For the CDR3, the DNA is TGTGCCAGCAGCACCTATTCCGGGACAGGGGGCGAGCAGTACTTC. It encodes CASSTYSGTGGEQYF.

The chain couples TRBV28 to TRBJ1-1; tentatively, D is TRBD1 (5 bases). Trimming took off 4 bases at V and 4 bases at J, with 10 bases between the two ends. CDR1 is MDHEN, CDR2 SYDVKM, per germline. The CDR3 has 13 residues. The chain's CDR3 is CASSWGGGTEAFF. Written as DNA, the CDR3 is TGTGCCAGCAGTTGGGGGGGTGGCACTGAAGCTTTCTTT.

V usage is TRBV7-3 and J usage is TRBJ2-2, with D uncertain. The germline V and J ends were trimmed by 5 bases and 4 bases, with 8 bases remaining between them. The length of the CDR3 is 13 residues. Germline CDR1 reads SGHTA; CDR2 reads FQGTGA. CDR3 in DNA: TGTGCCAGCAGCGATTACAGCACCGGGGAGCTGTTTTTT. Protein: CASSDYSTGELFF.